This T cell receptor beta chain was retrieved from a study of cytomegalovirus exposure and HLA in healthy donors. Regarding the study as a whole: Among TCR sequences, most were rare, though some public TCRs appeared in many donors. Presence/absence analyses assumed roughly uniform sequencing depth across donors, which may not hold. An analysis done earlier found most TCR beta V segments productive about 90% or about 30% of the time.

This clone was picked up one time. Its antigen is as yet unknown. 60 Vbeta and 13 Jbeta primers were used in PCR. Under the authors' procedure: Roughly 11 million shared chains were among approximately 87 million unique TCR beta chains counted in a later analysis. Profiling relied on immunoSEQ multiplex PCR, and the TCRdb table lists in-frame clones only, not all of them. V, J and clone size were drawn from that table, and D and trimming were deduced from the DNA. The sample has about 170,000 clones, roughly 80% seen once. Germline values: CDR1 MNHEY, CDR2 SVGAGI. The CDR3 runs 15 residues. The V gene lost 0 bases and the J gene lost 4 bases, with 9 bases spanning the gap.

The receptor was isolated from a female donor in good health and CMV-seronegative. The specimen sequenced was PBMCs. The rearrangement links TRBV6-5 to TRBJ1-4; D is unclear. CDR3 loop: CASSYSPVNNEKLFF. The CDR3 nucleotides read TGTGCCAGCAGTTACTCTCCAGTTAATAATGAAAAACTGTTTTTT.